This T cell receptor beta chain was identified in a study of blood T cell repertoires in COVID-19. As for the study in general: PBMCs, B-cell-depleted T cells, or T cells provided the cDNA or gDNA that made up the material.

The germline CDR1 and CDR2 sequences are SNHLY and FYNNEI. This CDR3 region has 14 residues. V was pared by 9 bases and J by 5 bases, with 9 bases of the junction left unmatched. Per the study methods: Amplification with reference gene primers provided the estimates of nucleated cell counts. Here immunoSEQ multiplex PCR was the method, and the copy in TCRdb shows in-frame clones only, minus some. V and J calls and clone size are those listed in that table; D and trimming were worked out from the DNA. The sample has roughly 270,000 clones; roughly 88% are singletons. This sequence joins TRBV2 and TRBJ1-2; 10 bases align to TRBD1. The sequence was collected from a young man with active or convalescent COVID-19. The sample consisted of peripheral blood. The CDR3: CASFDRGLGYGYTF. The CDR3 DNA follows: TGTGCCAGTTTCGACAGGGGGCTAGGGTATGGCTACACCTTC.